This T cell receptor (beta chain) is drawn from a study of blood T cell repertoires in COVID-19. In this sample, this clone turned up once. This CDR3 contains 12 residues. V gave up 1 base and J gave up 7 bases, with 7 bases separating them. Germline V gene sequence: CDR1 SEHNR, CDR2 FQNEAQ (reference sequence). Using immunoSEQ multiplex PCR, the repertoire was profiled, and TCRdb retains in-frame clones only, with some absent. The table shows 200,000 to 250,000 clones, with 75% to 90% occurring only once. This sequence was found in a woman aged 70-85 years with COVID-19, enrolled during active disease. The source material was peripheral blood. The V and J genes are TRBV7-9 and TRBJ1-2; D uncertain. This CDR3 is CASSLETFGYTF. The CDR3 DNA sequence: TGTGCCAGCAGCTTAGAGACATTTGGCTACACCTTC. Supplemented by reference TRBV7-9 and TRBJ1-2, the full variable domain reads DTGVSQNPRHKITKRGQNVTFRCDPISEHNRLYWYRQTLGQGPEFLTYFQNEAQLEKSRLLSDRFSAERPKGSFSTLEIQRTEQGDSAMYLCASSLETFGYTFGSGTRLTVV.